The text below deals with one T cell receptor (beta chain). The assay was immunoSEQ multiplex PCR, and TCRdb's table has in-frame clones only and misses some. The sample lists 200,000 to 250,000 clones, roughly 90% seen once, with about 4% in the top ten. This sample is part of a study of blood T cell repertoires in COVID-19. The CDR3 has 15 amino acids. Germline lookup yields CDR1 SGHVS and CDR2 FQNEAQ. The junction had 8 bases not matched to a gene; V was cut back by 5 bases and J by 1 base. Cohort assignment relied on participant-reported clinical history. This sequence joins TRBV7-8 and TRBJ2-7, with 7 bases matching TRBD1. The clonotype comes from a woman between 40 and 50 years old with acute COVID-19. The specimen was PBMCs or T cells enriched from blood (not recorded which). The CDR3 nucleotides are TGTGCCAGCAGCCGAGGGGGACAGAGATCCTACGAGCAGTACTTC. As protein: CASSRGGQRSYEQYF.